This TCR beta chain was captured in a study of immune evolution from preneoplasia to lung adenocarcinoma. Overall study results and limits: Normal lung had highest clonality; later lesions appeared denser, more diverse. Normal lung had the highest top T cell clone frequencies.

The assay was immunoSEQ multiplex PCR, and TCRdb's table has in-frame clones only and misses some. The repertoire holds approximately 11,000 clones, more than 70% seen once, with around 31% in the top ten. Between the mid-2010s and the late 2010s, patients underwent resection in Japan or China. On this clone: Its target is unknown.

The germline V gene has CDR1 LNHNV and CDR2 YYDKDF (reference sequence). Trimming at V came to 1 base and at J to 3 bases, leaving 4 bases not matched to a gene. The CDR3 covers 15 residues. The chain uses TRBV15 and TRBJ2-3, with TRBD2 identical over 7 bases. The sample comprised FFPE normal lung tissue adjacent to the tumor. The TCR comes from a person aged 55-75 years with lung adenocarcinoma. Some clones in this sample may be carry-over from other donors' samples. CDR3 loop: CATSRGGGSTDTQYF. In DNA form, the CDR3 reads TGTGCCACCAGCAGAGGCGGCGGGAGTACAGATACGCAGTATTTT.